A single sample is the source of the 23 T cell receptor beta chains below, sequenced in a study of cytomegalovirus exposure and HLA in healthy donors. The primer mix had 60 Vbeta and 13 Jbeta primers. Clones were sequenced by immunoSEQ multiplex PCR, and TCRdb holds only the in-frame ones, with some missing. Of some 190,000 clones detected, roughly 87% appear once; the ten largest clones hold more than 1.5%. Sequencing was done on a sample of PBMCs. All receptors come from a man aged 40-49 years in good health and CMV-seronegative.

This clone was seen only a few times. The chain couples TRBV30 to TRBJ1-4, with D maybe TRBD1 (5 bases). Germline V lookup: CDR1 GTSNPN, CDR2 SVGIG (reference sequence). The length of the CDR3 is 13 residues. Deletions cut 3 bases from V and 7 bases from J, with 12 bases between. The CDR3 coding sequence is TGTGCCTGGAGGACGGATAGGGGTGAAAAACTGTTTTTT. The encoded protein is CAWRTDRGEKLFF. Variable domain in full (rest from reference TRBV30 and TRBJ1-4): SQTIHQWPATLVQPVGSPLSLECTVEGTSNPNLYWYRQAAGRGLQLLFYSVGIGQISSEVPQNLSASRPQDRQFILSSKKLLLSDSGFYLCAWRTDRGEKLFFGSGTQLSVL.

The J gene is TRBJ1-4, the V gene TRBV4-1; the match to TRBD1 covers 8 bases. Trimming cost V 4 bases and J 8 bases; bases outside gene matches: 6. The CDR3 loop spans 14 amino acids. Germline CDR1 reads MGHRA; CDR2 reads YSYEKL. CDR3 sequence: CASSRTGSGEKLFF. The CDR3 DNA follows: TGCGCCAGCAGCCGGACAGGGTCGGGCGAAAAACTGTTTTTT.

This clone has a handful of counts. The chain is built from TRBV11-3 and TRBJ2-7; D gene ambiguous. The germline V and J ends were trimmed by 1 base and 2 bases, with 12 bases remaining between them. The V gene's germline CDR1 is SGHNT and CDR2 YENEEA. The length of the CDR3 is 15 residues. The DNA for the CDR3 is TGTGCCAGCAGCTTAGCGGGTTCTACGACCTACGAGCAGTACTTC. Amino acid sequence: CASSLAGSTTYEQYF.

CDR3 nucleotides: TGCGCCAGCAGCCGGGACTCTGCCTACGAGCAGTACTTC. It yields the protein CASSRDSAYEQYF. The V call is TRBV5-1, the J call TRBJ2-7; a weak D match, TRBD2 (6 bases). This CDR3 has 13 amino acids. Germline CDR1 is SGHRS and CDR2 is YFSETQ. Trimming took off 4 bases at V and 2 bases at J, with 10 bases between the two ends.

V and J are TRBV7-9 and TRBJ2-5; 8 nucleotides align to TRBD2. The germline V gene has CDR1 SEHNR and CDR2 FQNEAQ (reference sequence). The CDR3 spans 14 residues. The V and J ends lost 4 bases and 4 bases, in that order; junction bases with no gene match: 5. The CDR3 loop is CASSSQAGVETQYF. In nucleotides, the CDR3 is TGTGCCAGCAGCTCCCAAGCGGGGGTAGAGACCCAGTACTTC.

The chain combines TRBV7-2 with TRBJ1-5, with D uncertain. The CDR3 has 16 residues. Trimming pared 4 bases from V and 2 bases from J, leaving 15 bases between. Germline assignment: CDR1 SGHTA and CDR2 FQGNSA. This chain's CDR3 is CASSSYPVLGNQPQHF. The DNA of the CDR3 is TGTGCCAGCAGCTCCTACCCCGTACTAGGCAATCAGCCCCAGCATTTT.

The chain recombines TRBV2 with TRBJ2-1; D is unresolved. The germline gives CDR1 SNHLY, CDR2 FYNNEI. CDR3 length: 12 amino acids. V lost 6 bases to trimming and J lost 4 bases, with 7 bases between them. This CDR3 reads CASSDLYNEQFF. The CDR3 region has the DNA TGTGCCAGCAGCGACTTGTACAATGAGCAGTTCTTC.

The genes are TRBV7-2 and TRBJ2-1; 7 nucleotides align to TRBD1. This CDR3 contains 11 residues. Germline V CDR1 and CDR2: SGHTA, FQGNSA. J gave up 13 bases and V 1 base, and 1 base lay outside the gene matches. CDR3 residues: CASSLEGAQFF. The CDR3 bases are TGTGCCAGCAGCTTAGAGGGGGCACAGTTCTTC.

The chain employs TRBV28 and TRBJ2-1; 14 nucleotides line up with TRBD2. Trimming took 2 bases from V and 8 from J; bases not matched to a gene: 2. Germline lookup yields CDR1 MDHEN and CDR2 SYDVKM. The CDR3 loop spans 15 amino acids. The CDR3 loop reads CASSLGTSGRDEQFF. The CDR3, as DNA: TGTGCCAGCAGTTTAGGGACTAGCGGGAGAGATGAGCAGTTCTTC.

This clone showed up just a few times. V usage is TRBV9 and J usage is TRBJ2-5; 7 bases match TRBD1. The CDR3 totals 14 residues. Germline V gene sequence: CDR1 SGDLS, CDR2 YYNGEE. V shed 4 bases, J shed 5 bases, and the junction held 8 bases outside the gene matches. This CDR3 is CASSIQQGFETQYF. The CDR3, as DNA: TGTGCCAGCAGCATCCAACAGGGGTTCGAGACCCAGTACTTC. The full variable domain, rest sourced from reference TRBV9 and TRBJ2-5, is DSGVTQTPKHLITATGQRVTLRCSPRSGDLSVYWYQQSLDQGLQFLIQYYNGEERAKGNILERFSAQQFPDLHSELNLSSLELGDSALYFCASSIQQGFETQYFGPGTRLLVL.

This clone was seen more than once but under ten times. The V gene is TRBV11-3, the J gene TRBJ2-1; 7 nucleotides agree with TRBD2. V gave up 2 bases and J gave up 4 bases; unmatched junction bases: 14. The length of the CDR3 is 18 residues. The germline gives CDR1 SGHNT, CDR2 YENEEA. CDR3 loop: CASSLLGGIKTSYNEQFF. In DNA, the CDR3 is TGTGCCAGCAGCTTACTGGGGGGGATTAAAACGTCTTACAATGAGCAGTTCTTC.

This chain's CDR3 is CATSDGRGYTF. Here the CDR3 DNA reads TGTGCTACCTCTGACGGGAGAGGCTACACCTTC. V is TRBV28 and J is TRBJ1-2; D is uncertain. Per the germline V gene, CDR1 is MDHEN and CDR2 is SYDVKM. The CDR3 is 11 residues long.

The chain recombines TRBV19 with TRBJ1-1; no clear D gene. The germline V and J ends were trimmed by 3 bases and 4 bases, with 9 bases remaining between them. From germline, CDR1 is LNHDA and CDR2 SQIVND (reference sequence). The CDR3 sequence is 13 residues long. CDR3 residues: CASSIPGVTEAFF. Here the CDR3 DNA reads TGTGCCAGTAGTATTCCCGGGGTCACTGAAGCTTTCTTT. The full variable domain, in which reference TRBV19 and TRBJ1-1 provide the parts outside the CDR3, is DGGITQSPKYLFRKEGQNVTLSCEQNLNHDAMYWYRQDPGQGLRLIYYSQIVNDFQKGDIAEGYSVSREKKESFPLTVTSAQKNPTAFYLCASSIPGVTEAFFGQGTRLTVV.

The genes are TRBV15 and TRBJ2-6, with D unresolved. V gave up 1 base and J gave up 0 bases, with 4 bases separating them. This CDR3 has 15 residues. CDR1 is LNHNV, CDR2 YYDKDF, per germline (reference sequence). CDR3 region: CATSRAGSGANVLTF. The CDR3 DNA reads TGTGCCACCAGCAGAGCGGGCTCTGGGGCCAACGTCCTGACTTTC.

This CDR3 reads CASSSWTSGRAPSYEQYF. CDR3 nucleotides: TGTGCCAGCAGCTCTTGGACTAGCGGGAGGGCCCCCTCCTACGAGCAGTACTTC. The V call is TRBV5-4, the J call TRBJ2-7, with 15 bases aligning to TRBD2. The CDR3 covers 18 residues. Germline V gives CDR1 SGHNT, CDR2 YYREEE (reference sequence). V lost 3 bases, J lost 0 bases, and 7 bases stayed unmatched.

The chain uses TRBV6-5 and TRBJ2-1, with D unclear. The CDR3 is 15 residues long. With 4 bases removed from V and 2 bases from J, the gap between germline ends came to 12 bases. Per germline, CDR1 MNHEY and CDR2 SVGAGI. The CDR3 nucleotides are TGTGCCAGCAGTTTCGAGCTGAGAACCTACAATGAGCAGTTCTTC. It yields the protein CASSFELRTYNEQFF.

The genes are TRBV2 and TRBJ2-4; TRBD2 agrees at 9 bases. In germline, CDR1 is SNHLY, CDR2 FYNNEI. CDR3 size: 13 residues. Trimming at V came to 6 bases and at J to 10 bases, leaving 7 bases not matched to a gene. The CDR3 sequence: CASSGLAIVIQYF. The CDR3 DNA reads TGTGCCAGCAGCGGACTAGCGATCGTAATTCAGTACTTC.

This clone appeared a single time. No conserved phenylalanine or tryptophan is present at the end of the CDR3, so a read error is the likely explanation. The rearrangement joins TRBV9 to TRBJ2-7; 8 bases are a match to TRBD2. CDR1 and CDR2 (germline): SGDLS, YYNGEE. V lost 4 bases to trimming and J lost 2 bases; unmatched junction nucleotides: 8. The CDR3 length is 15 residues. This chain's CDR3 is CASSPRTSPTYEQYL. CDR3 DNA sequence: TGTGCCAGCAGCCCCCGGACTAGCCCGACCTACGAGCAGTACCTC.

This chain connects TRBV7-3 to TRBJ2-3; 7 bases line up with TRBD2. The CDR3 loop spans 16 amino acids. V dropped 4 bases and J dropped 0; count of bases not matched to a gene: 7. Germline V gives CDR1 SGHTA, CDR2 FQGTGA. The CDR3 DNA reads TGTGCCAGCAGCTCGCAAGCGGGGTCTAGCACAGATACGCAGTATTTT. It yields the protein CASSSQAGSSTDTQYF.

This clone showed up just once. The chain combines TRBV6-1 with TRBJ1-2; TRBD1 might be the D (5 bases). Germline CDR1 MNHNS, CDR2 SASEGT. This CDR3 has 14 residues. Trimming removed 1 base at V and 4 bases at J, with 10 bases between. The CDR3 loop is CASSEGGSSYGYTF. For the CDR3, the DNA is TGTGCCAGCAGTGAAGGGGGCAGCTCCTATGGCTACACCTTC.

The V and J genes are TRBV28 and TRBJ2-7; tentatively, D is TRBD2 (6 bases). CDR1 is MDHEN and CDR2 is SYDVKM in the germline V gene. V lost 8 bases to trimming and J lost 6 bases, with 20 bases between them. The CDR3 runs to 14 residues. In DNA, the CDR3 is TGTGCCAGCCCGCCGTCCGGGAGCCCACGCGAGCAGTACTTC. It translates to CASPPSGSPREQYF.

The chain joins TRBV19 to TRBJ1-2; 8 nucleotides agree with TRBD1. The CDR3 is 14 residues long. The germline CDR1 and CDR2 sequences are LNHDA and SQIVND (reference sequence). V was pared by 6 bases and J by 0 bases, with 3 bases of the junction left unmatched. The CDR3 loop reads CASSRQGTNYGYTF. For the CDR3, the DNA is TGTGCCAGTAGCCGACAGGGGACTAACTATGGCTACACCTTC. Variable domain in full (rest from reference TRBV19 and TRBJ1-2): DGGITQSPKYLFRKEGQNVTLSCEQNLNHDAMYWYRQDPGQGLRLIYYSQIVNDFQKGDIAEGYSVSREKKESFPLTVTSAQKNPTAFYLCASSRQGTNYGYTFGSGTRLTVV.

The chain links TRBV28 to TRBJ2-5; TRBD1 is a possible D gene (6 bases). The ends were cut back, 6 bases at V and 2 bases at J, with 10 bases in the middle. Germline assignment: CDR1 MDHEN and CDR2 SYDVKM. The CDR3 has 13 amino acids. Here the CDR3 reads CASRVGQQETQYF. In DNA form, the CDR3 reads TGTGCCAGCAGGGTCGGACAGCAAGAGACCCAGTACTTC.